The present entry profiles one T cell receptor beta chain with its context. Its specificity is not known. The sample is drawn from a study of beta chain features in type 1 diabetes. The study's findings and limits: In every one of the four CD4+ subsets, TCRB CDR3s were moderately but significantly shorter in Type 1 diabetes patients. The similarity of naive, central memory and Treg TCRB repertoires appeared greater among patients than among healthy donors.

Expressed TCRB transcripts were sequenced after all isolated RNA was converted to cDNA. Produced via immunoSEQ multiplex PCR; TCRdb's table is partial and in-frame only. The table shows 400,000 or so clones, with around an eighth occurring only once. The CDR3 is 13 amino acids. CDR1 is LGHNA, CDR2 YSLEER, per germline. Deletions cut 4 bases from V and 9 bases from J, with 10 bases between. The chain has TRBV4-3 and TRBJ1-6; D not resolved. The sequence was obtained from a woman between 18 and 30 years old with type 1 diabetes. The sequencing sample was made of naive CD4+ T cells from blood. The CDR3 DNA follows: TGCGCCAGCAGCCGTGAAGTGAGTTCACCCCTCCACTTT. This encodes CASSREVSSPLHF.